The 28 T cell receptor beta chains presented below share a single source sample, sequenced in a study of blood T cell repertoires in COVID-19. Data came from immunoSEQ multiplex PCR; TCRdb stores just in-frame clones and leaves some out. Found here are more than 300,000 clones, 88% of them singletons; the top ten hold approximately 1.8%. The sample was peripheral blood. These receptors came from a woman in her 30s with COVID-19, enrolled during active disease.

The DNA for the CDR3 is TGTGCCAGCAGCCCCGTAGAGGGACAGGCTAATGGAAACACCATATATTTT. It specifies CASSPVEGQANGNTIYF. This sequence joins TRBV3-1 (or the pseudogene TRBV3-2) and TRBJ1-3; 8 nucleotides line up with TRBD1. The CDR3 is 17 amino acids. J gave up 3 bases and V 4 bases, and 11 bases lay outside the gene matches. Germline CDR1 LGHDT, CDR2 YNNKEL (reference sequence).

This clone showed up just once. V gene TRBV28 combines with J gene TRBJ1-4; TRBD1 matches 7 bases. CDR3 size: 14 residues. The V segment lost 7 bases and the J segment 9 bases; nucleotides outside the gene matches: 11. Looked up from germline, CDR1 is MDHEN and CDR2 is SYDVKM. CDR3 coding DNA: TGTGCCAGCATCTCGCCAGGGGGTGTGAAAAAACTGTTTTTT. Translated, it gives CASISPGGVKKLFF. Filled out from reference TRBV28 and TRBJ1-4, the complete variable domain reads DVKVTQSSRYLVKRTGEKVFLECVQDMDHENMFWYRQDPGLGLRLIYFSYDVKMKEKGDIPEGYSVSREKKERFSLILESASTNQTSMYLCASISPGGVKKLFFGSGTQLSVL.

The J gene is TRBJ1-5, the V gene TRBV9; TRBD1 aligns across 8 bases. The ends lost 3 bases at V and 3 bases at J; junction bases unmatched: 5. Per germline, CDR1 SGDLS and CDR2 YYNGEE. The CDR3 is made up of 15 amino acids. CDR3 DNA: TGTGCCAGCAGCGGGGGGACAGGCTCCAATCAGCCCCAGCATTTT. Encoded protein: CASSGGTGSNQPQHF.

The genes are TRBV11-2 and TRBJ2-2, with 7 nucleotides matching TRBD1. The germline V gene encodes CDR1 SGHAT and CDR2 FQNNGV. The CDR3 sequence is 15 residues long. J lost 4 bases, V lost 5 bases, and 7 bases had no gene match. CDR3 residues: CASSKTGAGTGELFF. DNA of the CDR3: TGTGCCAGCAGCAAAACAGGGGCGGGCACCGGGGAGCTGTTTTTT.

This chain connects TRBV2 to TRBJ2-7, with TRBD2 identical over 11 bases. The length of the CDR3 is 12 residues. Trimming cost V 10 bases and J 8 bases; bases outside gene matches: 7. Germline-derived CDR1 and CDR2 are SNHLY and FYNNEI. CDR3 DNA: TGTGCCACTCAGGGACTAGCGGCGAAGCAGTACGTC. It translates to CATQGLAAKQYV.

V usage is TRBV21-1 and J usage is TRBJ2-7; the table's D gene call, TRBD1, was not cross checked with the DNA. TRBV21-1 is recorded as a pseudogene. The CDR3 extends over 14 amino acids. CDR3 in amino acids: CASPTQDRGYEQYF. DNA of the CDR3: TGTGCCAGCCCTACCCAGGACAGGGGCTACGAGCAGTACTTC.

The gene calls are TRBV28 and TRBJ1-6; the D is unclear. Germline-derived CDR1 and CDR2 are MDHEN and SYDVKM. The V gene lost 2 bases and the J gene lost 8 bases, with 10 bases spanning the gap. The CDR3 contains 14 residues. CDR3 DNA sequence: TGTGCCAGCAGTTTAGGTCCTAGATATTCACCCCTCCACTTT. This translates into CASSLGPRYSPLHF.

Many counts were recorded for this clone. This chain joins TRBV6-1 and TRBJ2-2, with D perhaps matching TRBD1 (5 bases). This CDR3 comprises 14 residues. Germline-derived CDR1 and CDR2 are MNHNS and SASEGT. The ends were cut back, 3 bases at V and 3 bases at J, with 8 bases in the middle. The CDR3 loop reads CASSDSRDTGELFF. The CDR3 DNA follows: TGTGCCAGCAGTGATTCCAGGGACACCGGGGAGCTGTTTTTT.

V is TRBV3-1 (or the pseudogene TRBV3-2) and J is TRBJ2-1; no definite D call. V lost 1 base, J lost 8 bases, and 6 bases lay in between. The CDR3 consists of 12 residues. CDR1 and CDR2 (germline): LGHDT, YNNKEL (reference sequence). The CDR3 spells CASSQANHEQFF. The CDR3, as DNA: TGTGCCAGCAGCCAAGCTAACCATGAGCAGTTCTTC.

The chain recombines TRBV6-5 with TRBJ2-1, with D possibly matching TRBD2 (6 bases). With 8 bases removed from V and 4 bases from J, the gap between germline ends came to 9 bases. This CDR3 region has 12 residues. Germline V gives CDR1 MNHEY, CDR2 SVGAGI. CDR3 coding DNA: TGTGCCAGCCTCGGGGGTTACAATGAGCAGTTCTTC. Protein: CASLGGYNEQFF.

The rearrangement uses TRBV3-1 (or the pseudogene TRBV3-2) and TRBJ1-5; no clear D. The CDR3 runs to 14 residues. The V gene lost 0 bases and the J gene lost 10 bases, with 13 bases spanning the gap. Germline CDR1 and CDR2: LGHDT and YNNKEL (reference sequence). CDR3 residues: CASSQEMGLRPQHF. The CDR3 DNA sequence: TGTGCCAGCAGCCAAGAAATGGGCTTGAGACCCCAGCATTTT.

V and J are TRBV12-3 or TRBV12-4 and TRBJ1-5; no reliable D call. Trimming took off 3 bases at V and 6 bases at J, with 9 bases between the two ends. The CDR3 runs to 13 residues. CDR3 nucleotides: TGTGCCAGCAGTTTTGGGCAGACTCAGCCCCAGCATTTT. Its translation: CASSFGQTQPQHF.

V is TRBV11-2 and J is TRBJ2-1; TRBD2 aligns across 10 bases. From germline, CDR1 is SGHAT and CDR2 FQNNGV. The CDR3 is made up of 15 amino acids. V shed 5 bases, J shed 9 bases, and the junction held 10 bases outside the gene matches. This chain's CDR3 is CASSLGTSVLGEQFF. In DNA form, the CDR3 reads TGTGCCAGCAGCCTAGGGACTAGCGTCTTGGGTGAGCAGTTCTTC. Supplemented by reference TRBV11-2 and TRBJ2-1, the full variable domain reads EAGVAQSPRYKIIEKRQSVAFWCNPISGHATLYWYQQILGQGPKLLIQFQNNGVVDDSQLPKDRFSAERLKGVDSTLKIQPAKLEDSAVYLCASSLGTSVLGEQFFGPGTRLTVL.

This sequence joins TRBV7-8 and TRBJ2-5; D call uncertain. Germline CDR1 is SGHVS and CDR2 is FQNEAQ. Deletions cut 0 bases from V and 2 bases from J, with 10 bases between. The CDR3 loop spans 15 amino acids. Here the CDR3 DNA reads TGTGCCAGCAGCTTAGCCCCGTACATTCAAGAGACCCAGTACTTC. Amino acid sequence: CASSLAPYIQETQYF.

The chain joins TRBV28 to TRBJ1-6; TRBD1 matches at 10 bases. The CDR3 sequence is 15 residues long. CDR1 is MDHEN, CDR2 SYDVKM, per germline. J gave up 10 bases and V 6 bases, and 9 bases lay outside the gene matches. Here the CDR3 reads CASRGTGTGVSPLHF. The DNA for the CDR3 is TGTGCCAGCAGGGGGACCGGGACAGGGGTCTCACCCCTCCACTTT.

CDR3 nucleotides: TGTGCCAGCAGTGTTCGGGGGACTAACTATGGCTACACCTTC. This codes for CASSVRGTNYGYTF. The chain recombines TRBV7-2 with TRBJ1-2, with a possible D match to TRBD1 (5 bases). Germline values: CDR1 SGHTA, CDR2 FQGNSA. Trimming removed 6 bases from V and 0 bases from J, with 11 bases in between. The CDR3 covers 14 residues.

This sequence joins TRBV3-1 (or the pseudogene TRBV3-2) and TRBJ2-2, with D maybe TRBD1 (5 bases). The CDR3 length is 17 residues. The V gene's germline CDR1 is LGHDT and CDR2 YNNKEL (reference sequence). Trimming pared 1 base from V and 0 bases from J, leaving 12 bases between. The CDR3 loop reads CASSQVTDNANTGELFF. The CDR3 bases are TGTGCCAGCAGCCAAGTGACAGACAACGCGAACACCGGGGAGCTGTTTTTT.

This clone was recorded only once. The gene calls are TRBV3-1 (or the pseudogene TRBV3-2) and TRBJ2-1; maybe TRBD1 (6 bases). With 4 bases removed from V and 10 bases from J, the gap between germline ends came to 8 bases. Germline CDR1 LGHDT, CDR2 YNNKEL (reference sequence). The CDR3 covers 11 residues. The CDR3, as DNA: TGTGCCAGCAGCCGAACAGGGGAGCAGTTCTTC. It specifies CASSRTGEQFF.

The CDR3 region is CASSLEPNTGELFF. The CDR3 DNA reads as TGTGCCAGCAGCTTGGAGCCGAACACCGGGGAGCTGTTTTTT. The chain is built from TRBV5-4 and TRBJ2-2; no clear D gene. This CDR3 region has 14 residues. The germline V gene has CDR1 SGHNT and CDR2 YYREEE (reference sequence). Trimming left V 0 bases short and J 0 bases short, with 3 bases between.

J is TRBJ1-5 and V is TRBV27; a possible D gene is TRBD1 (5 bases). With 0 bases removed from V and 8 bases from J, the gap between germline ends came to 17 bases. Looked up from germline, CDR1 is MNHEY and CDR2 is SMNVEV (reference sequence). The CDR3 spans 16 residues. CDR3 DNA sequence: TGTGCCAGCAGTTTATCGGGGGACTCCAGGTATGAGCCCCAGCATTTT. It specifies CASSLSGDSRYEPQHF.

The chain recombines TRBV10-3 with TRBJ2-2; D is perhaps TRBD1 (7 bases). CDR3 size: 19 residues. V was trimmed by 3 bases and J by 1 base, leaving 21 bases between them. Germline V lookup: CDR1 ENHRY, CDR2 SYGVKD. This CDR3 reads CAISDPAGGTEMNTGELFF. As DNA, the CDR3 is TGTGCCATCAGTGATCCCGCAGGGGGGACAGAAATGAACACCGGGGAGCTGTTTTTT.

The chain uses TRBV24-1 and TRBJ2-3; 10 bases fit TRBD2. In germline, CDR1 is KGHDR, CDR2 SFDVKD. V shed 0 bases and J 12 bases; nucleotides not matched to a gene: 20. The CDR3 consists of 19 residues. The CDR3 protein is CATSDLKARGSGGPMDQYF. The CDR3, as DNA: TGTGCCACCAGTGATTTGAAAGCGCGAGGTAGCGGGGGGCCTATGGATCAGTATTTT.

This chain connects TRBV5-1 to TRBJ2-2, with 7 bases matching TRBD1. Germline lookup yields CDR1 SGHRS and CDR2 YFSETQ. The CDR3 sequence is 14 residues long. The V gene end was trimmed by 3 bases and the J gene end by 8 bases; junction bases not matched to a gene: 7. CDR3 nucleotide sequence: TGCGCCAGCAGCTCCCGACAGGGTGCAGGGGAGCTGTTTTTT. Protein: CASSSRQGAGELFF.

This chain uses TRBV6-1 with TRBJ2-7; D unclear. Trimming pared 0 bases from V and 6 bases from J, leaving 12 bases between. The CDR3 extends over 14 amino acids. Germline values: CDR1 MNHNS, CDR2 SASEGT. CDR3 residues: CASSEALGLGEQYV. The CDR3 coding sequence is TGTGCCAGCAGTGAAGCGCTGGGCCTGGGCGAGCAGTACGTC.

This clone is a singleton in its sample. The chain recombines TRBV5-1 with TRBJ1-1, with 7 bases aligning to TRBD1. The CDR3 loop spans 12 amino acids. CDR1 SGHRS and CDR2 YFSETQ come from the germline V gene. V was clipped by 3 bases and J by 11 bases; unmatched bases: 7. The CDR3 is CASSSRDSRAFF. In DNA, the CDR3 is TGCGCCAGCAGCTCCCGGGACAGCCGGGCTTTCTTT.

The chain has TRBV4-1 and TRBJ2-3; D might be TRBD2 (6 bases). Trimming pared 0 bases from V and 3 bases from J, leaving 7 bases between. The germline V gene has CDR1 MGHRA and CDR2 YSYEKL. The CDR3 extends over 14 amino acids. CDR3 residues: CASSQDGGTDTQYF. In nucleotides, the CDR3 is TGCGCCAGCAGCCAAGATGGGGGGACAGATACGCAGTATTTT.

With respect to this clone: Sequence at one end of the junction differs from germline and may be a read error. This rearrangement joins TRBV7-7 to TRBJ2-2, with 7 bases fitting TRBD2. Germline loops: CDR1 SSHAT, CDR2 FNYEAQ (reference sequence). The CDR3 consists of 15 residues. The CDR3 loop is CASSLAGLHTGELFF. CDR3 nucleotides: TGTGCTAGCAGCCTTGCGGGACTACACACCGGGGAGCTGTTTTTT.

This rearrangement joins TRBV10-3 to TRBJ2-1, with 13 bases lining up with TRBD2. After removal of 4 bases from V and 8 bases from J, the junction contained 8 bases not matched to a gene. The CDR3 sequence is 16 residues long. Germline loops: CDR1 ENHRY, CDR2 SYGVKD. This CDR3 is CAISAQTSGGWDEQFF. DNA of the CDR3: TGTGCCATCAGTGCCCAGACTAGCGGGGGGTGGGATGAGCAGTTCTTC.